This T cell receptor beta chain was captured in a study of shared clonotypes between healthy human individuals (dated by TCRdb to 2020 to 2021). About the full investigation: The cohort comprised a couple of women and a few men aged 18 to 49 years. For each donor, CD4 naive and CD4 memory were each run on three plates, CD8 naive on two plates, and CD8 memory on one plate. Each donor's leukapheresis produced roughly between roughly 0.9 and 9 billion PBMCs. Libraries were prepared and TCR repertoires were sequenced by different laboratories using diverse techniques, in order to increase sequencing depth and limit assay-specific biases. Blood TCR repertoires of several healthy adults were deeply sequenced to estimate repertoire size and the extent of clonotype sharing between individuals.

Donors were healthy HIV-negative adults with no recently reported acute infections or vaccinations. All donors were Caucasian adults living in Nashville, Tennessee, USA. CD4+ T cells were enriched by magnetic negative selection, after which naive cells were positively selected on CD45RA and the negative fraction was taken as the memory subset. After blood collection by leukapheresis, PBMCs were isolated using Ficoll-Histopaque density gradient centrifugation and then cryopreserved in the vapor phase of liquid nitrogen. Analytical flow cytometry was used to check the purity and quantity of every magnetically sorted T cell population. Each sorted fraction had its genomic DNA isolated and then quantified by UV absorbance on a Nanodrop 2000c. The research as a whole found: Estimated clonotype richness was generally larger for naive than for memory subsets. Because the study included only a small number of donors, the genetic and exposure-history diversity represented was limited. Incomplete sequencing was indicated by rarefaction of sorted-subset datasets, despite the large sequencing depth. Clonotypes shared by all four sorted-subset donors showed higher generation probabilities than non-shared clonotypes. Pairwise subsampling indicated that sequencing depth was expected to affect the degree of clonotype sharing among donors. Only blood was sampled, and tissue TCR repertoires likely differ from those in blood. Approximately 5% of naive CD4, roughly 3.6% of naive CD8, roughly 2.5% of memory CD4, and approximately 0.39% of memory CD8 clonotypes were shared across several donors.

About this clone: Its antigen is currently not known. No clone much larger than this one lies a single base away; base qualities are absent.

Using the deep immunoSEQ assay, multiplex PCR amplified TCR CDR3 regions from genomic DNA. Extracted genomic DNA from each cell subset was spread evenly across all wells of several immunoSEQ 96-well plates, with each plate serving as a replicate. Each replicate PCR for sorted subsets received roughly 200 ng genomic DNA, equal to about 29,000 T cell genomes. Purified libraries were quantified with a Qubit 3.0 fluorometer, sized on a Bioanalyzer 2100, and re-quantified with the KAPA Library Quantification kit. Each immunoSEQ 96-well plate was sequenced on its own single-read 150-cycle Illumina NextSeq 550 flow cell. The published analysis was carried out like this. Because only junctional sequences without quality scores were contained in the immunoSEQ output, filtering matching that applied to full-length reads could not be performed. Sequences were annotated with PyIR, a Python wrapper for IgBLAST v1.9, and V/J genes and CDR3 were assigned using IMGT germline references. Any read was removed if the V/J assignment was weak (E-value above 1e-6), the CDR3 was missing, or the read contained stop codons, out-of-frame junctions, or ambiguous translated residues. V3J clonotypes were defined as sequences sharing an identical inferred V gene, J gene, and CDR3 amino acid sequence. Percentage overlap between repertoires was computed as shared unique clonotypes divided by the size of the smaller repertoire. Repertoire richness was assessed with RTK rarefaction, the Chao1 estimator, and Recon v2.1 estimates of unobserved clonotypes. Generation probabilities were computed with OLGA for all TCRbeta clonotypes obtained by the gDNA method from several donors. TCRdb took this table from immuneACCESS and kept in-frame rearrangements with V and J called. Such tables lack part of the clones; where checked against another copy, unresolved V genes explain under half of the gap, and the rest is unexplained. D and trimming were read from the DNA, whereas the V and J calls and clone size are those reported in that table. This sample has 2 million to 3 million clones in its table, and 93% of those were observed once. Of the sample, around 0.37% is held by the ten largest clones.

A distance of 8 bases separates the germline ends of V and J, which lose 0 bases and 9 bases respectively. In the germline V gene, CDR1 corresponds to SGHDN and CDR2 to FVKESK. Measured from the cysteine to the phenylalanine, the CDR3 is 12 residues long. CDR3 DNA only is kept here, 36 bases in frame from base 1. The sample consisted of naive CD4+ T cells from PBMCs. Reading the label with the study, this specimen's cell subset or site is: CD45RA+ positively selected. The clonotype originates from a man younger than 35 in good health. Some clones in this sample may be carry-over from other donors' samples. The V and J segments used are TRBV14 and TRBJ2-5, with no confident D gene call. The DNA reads TGTGCCAGCAGCCAAGATACCCGGCCCCAGTACTTC. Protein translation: CASSQDTRPQYF.